This T cell receptor (beta chain) is from a study of T cell clusters in autoimmune cytopenias (dated by TCRdb to between 2017 and 2020). Regarding the research as a whole: The median TRB sequencing depth was 50,000 to 60,000 reads per sample, and the median number of distinct TRB clonotypes was a few thousand per sample. Peripheral blood TRB and IGH repertoires were sequenced in autoimmune cytopenia patients at active disease and during treatment follow-up, alongside healthy, CLL and autoimmune hepatitis controls. The goal of the study was to find out whether patients with autoimmune cytopenia have a disease-specific immune repertoire signature that could be used as a blood-based biomarker.

With regard to this clonotype: There is no known antigen for this receptor.

To amplify TRB rearrangements, a touch-down multiplex PCR protocol was run with the TRB-A and TRB-B primer pools combined in a single tube. Illumina adapters and sample indices were attached to the amplicons through two consecutive PCR reactions using Phusion HS II polymerase. The amplicons were gel-purified using the NucleoSpin Gel and PCR Clean-up kit, after which quantification was performed by Qubit and quality was checked on an Agilent 2100 Bioanalyzer. Sequencing of the libraries was done on an Illumina MiSeq with 600-cycle, single-indexed, paired-end runs. As for the original processing: TRB reads were aligned and assembled with MiXCR version 2.1.12 using the default MiXCR reference library. Each unique CDR3 nucleotide sequence defined a clone, and only productive sequences with at least two reads were analysed. Repertoire diversity was assessed with alpha-parameterized diversity profiles (alpha 0 to 5), including the Shannon (alpha 1) and Simpson (alpha 2) indices, which were computed with an R script. The tcR package was used to compute combinatorial TRB VJ usage, and cohorts were compared on this usage by principal component analysis with ade4. GLIPH clustering of TCRbeta CDR3s was carried out on cohort pairs matched by age and read depth, and cluster frequencies were compared by Wilcoxon test. Reads reprocessed by TCRdb are summarized as one entry per CDR3 protein sequence, and DNA is absent. TCRdb assigned the V and J calls; the authors' analysis was not used. For this sample, the table gives approximately 4,000 distinct CDR3 sequences. The ten largest clones take up roughly 28% of the sample.

CDR1 and CDR2 are drawn from the germline V gene: SGHRS, YFSETQ. Its CDR3 holds 14 amino acids, cysteine through phenylalanine. Only the protein sequence is given. TRB amplification used approximately 0.25 ug of peripheral blood genomic DNA, tens of thousands of genome equivalents, per sample. Study-level results and caveats: GLIPH results suggested that primary autoimmune cytopenia patients were missing physiological T cell clusters, with 50 or so clusters found only in healthy donors compared with about 16 found only in patients. The T cell clusters were defined only in silico, and the functional role of the clusters still needed to be validated experimentally. Shifts in the TRB repertoire, including less even repertoires in secondary cytopenia and CLL, were mostly a reflection of lymphoma bias and not of autoimmunity. Healthy donors had almost three times as many exclusive TRB clusters as active autoimmune hepatitis patients, a finding consistent with an autoimmunity-wide signature. In the comparison of secondary cytopenia with CLL, no cluster-lack signature showed up, apparently because the dominant lymphoma-associated repertoire masked the signature.

The sequence was collected from a human donor with an autoimmune cytopenia or autoimmune hepatitis (not recorded which). The sequence joins TRBV5-1 to TRBJ1-4; absent DNA, TCRdb's TRBD1 call cannot be checked. The sequenced sample was peripheral blood. This receptor carries the CDR3 CASRLTSGNEKLFF.